Listed below are T cell receptor beta chains from one sample, sequenced in a study of human T cells and chemical hapten exposure. Via MiXCR, TCRdb re-called the RACE reads, giving one row per CDR3 protein. This table has about 41,000 distinct CDR3 sequences, over 3.5% appearing once. The sample in question was whole blood, obtained in connection with sensitization to the hapten diphenylcyclopropenone (DPC). Every receptor here comes from a man aged 45 to 65 with alopecia areata. Some clones in this sample may be carry-over from other donors' samples. The CDR3 runs from the conserved cysteine through the conserved F or W.

TRBV6-1	TRBJ2-2	CASNFDRWQNTGELFF
TRBV29-1	TRBJ2-7	CSGGTGDYEQYF
TRBV28	TRBJ1-2	CASRTGGRSYGYTF
TRBV9	TRBJ2-3	CASSVTDRVSDTQYF
TRBV19	TRBJ1-3	CASSEGVGNTIYF
TRBV6-2/TRBV6-3	TRBJ2-7	CASSYGGAGTYEQYF
TRBV15	TRBJ2-1	CATSRLGGERTYNEQFF
TRBV7-2	TRBJ2-6	CASSPGQDPSGANVLTF
TRBV5-1	TRBJ2-7	CASSLGDRFYEQYF
TRBV15	TRBJ2-7	CATSRGVSSSYEQYF
TRBV5-4	TRBJ1-5	CASSLTGGPNQPQHF
TRBV7-2	TRBJ2-7	CASSSYPDSSYEQYF
TRBV7-6	TRBJ2-3	CASSSTHRTGYSDTQYF
TRBV12-3/TRBV12-4	TRBJ1-5	CASSLGPGWQPQHF
TRBV10-2	TRBJ1-1	CASRFRDTEAFF
TRBV5-4	TRBJ1-1	CASSPTAGPTEAFF
TRBV4-2	TRBJ1-6	CASSQRTVNSYNSPLHF
TRBV29-1	TRBJ1-2	CSVGDSLGYGYTF
TRBV6-2/TRBV6-3	TRBJ1-5	CASRKPNQPQHF
TRBV19	TRBJ2-1	CASSKDGRGYNEQFF
TRBV30	TRBJ1-3	CAWSVDSNSGNTIYF
TRBV28	TRBJ2-1	CASSLRQGWTHNEQFF
TRBV10-1	TRBJ1-5	CASRDRLMAQHF
TRBV7-8	TRBJ2-7	CASRTSDLRVDRQYF
TRBV4-1	TRBJ2-1	CASSRELAGPSSYNEQFF
TRBV12-3/TRBV12-4	TRBJ1-6	CASSKTGGSGSPLHF
TRBV29-1	TRBJ1-1	CSVDGGGMNTEAFF